The rows below give T cell receptor beta chains drawn from one sample of a study of T cells in Graves' hyperthyroidism and ophthalmopathy. TCRdb independently ran MiXCR on the multiplex PCR reads; one entry per CDR3 protein. The data show hundreds of thousands of distinct CDR3 sequences, around 20% seen once. The sequencing input was blood. All receptors come from a man between 25 and 39 years old with Graves' ophthalmopathy. Both conserved end residues are part of each CDR3. Fields, in order: J gene, V gene, clone size, D gene, CDR3 DNA, CDR3 protein. D genes are given only for firm matches. Clone size is shown for a subset of rows, as once, few, many or a class of expanded clone.

>TRBJ2-3|TRBV10-2|.|TRBD2
TGCGCCAGCAGTGAGCGTAGCGGGAGTCGGGTAGATACGCAGTATTTT
CASSERSGSRVDTQYF
>TRBJ2-1|TRBV5-1|.|TRBD1
TGCGCCACCAGCCTGACAGGGGCTGGAGTGGGTGAGCAGTTCTTC
CATSLTGAGVGEQFF
>TRBJ2-1|TRBV4-2|few|TRBD2
TGTGCCAGCAGCCCCGACCCCCCTAGCGGGCTTGACAATGAGCAGTTCTTC
CASSPDPPSGLDNEQFF
>TRBJ2-1|TRBV28|.|TRBD1
TGTGCCACCAACAGGGGGCTAGCGGATTACAATGAGCAGTTCTTC
CATNRGLADYNEQFF
>TRBJ2-7|TRBV30|many|.
TGTGCCTGGAGTGTCCGATACCCCTACGAGCAGTACTTC
CAWSVRYPYEQYF
>TRBJ2-7|TRBV27|few|.
TGTGCCAGCAGTTTTACAGGGCCAACCTACGAGCAGTACTTC
CASSFTGPTYEQYF
>TRBJ1-2|TRBV20-1|many|.
TGCAGTGCTAGGGAAGGAGGGCGGATAGAGAGCTACACCTTC
CSAREGGRIESYTF
>TRBJ2-1|TRBV5-1|.|.
TGCGCCAGCAGCTTGAATCCCCCAAACAATGAGCAGTTCTTC
CASSLNPPNNEQFF
>TRBJ2-1|TRBV12-3/TRBV12-4|.|.
TGTGCCAGCAGTTTAGGCTCGACCTCCTACAATGAGCAGTTCTTC
CASSLGSTSYNEQFF
>TRBJ2-3|TRBV19|.|TRBD1
TGTGCCAGTAGCTCACAGGGGATTCGGGGAGATACGCAGTATTTT
CASSSQGIRGDTQYF
>TRBJ2-1|TRBV28|few|TRBD2
TGTGCCAGCAGTTTACTAGGAGCGGGAGGGAACAATGAGCAGTTCTTC
CASSLLGAGGNNEQFF
>TRBJ1-6|TRBV28|few|.
TGTGCCAGCAGTTTAGATACAGGGCTCCTCCACTTT
CASSLDTGLLHF
>TRBJ2-5|TRBV10-3|few|.
TGTGCCTCGGCATCCGGGCCCCAAACGGAGACCCAGTACTTC
CASASGPQTETQYF
>TRBJ2-7|TRBV28|.|TRBD2
TGTGCCAGCAGAGGGCGCCGGGGGGAATCCTACGAGCAGTACTTC
CASRGRRGESYEQYF
>TRBJ1-1|TRBV6-2/TRBV6-3|.|.
TGTGCCAGCTTCAGGGGAATGAACACTGAAGCTTTCTTT
CASFRGMNTEAFF
>TRBJ2-7|TRBV28|many|.
TGTGCCAGCAGTTCCAGGGTTTACGAGCAGTACTTC
CASSSRVYEQYF
>TRBJ1-5|TRBV28|many|.
TGTGCCAGCAGTCCGGGACACTTAGGAGGTCAGCCCCAGCATTTT
CASSPGHLGGQPQHF
>TRBJ2-3|TRBV11-3|.|.
TGTGCCAGCAGCTTCTACACTGGGGATACGCAGTATTTT
CASSFYTGDTQYF
>TRBJ2-6|TRBV7-3|few|.
TGTGCCAGCAGCCGTCCCCCCCTCTTAGAATCTGGGGCCAACGTCCTGACTTTC
CASSRPPLLESGANVLTF
>TRBJ2-1|TRBV7-2|few|TRBD2
TGTGCCAGCAGCTTCGGCGGGAGCCCTAACGATGAGCAGTTCTTC
CASSFGGSPNDEQFF
>TRBJ2-1|TRBV20-1|.|TRBD2
TGCAGCTCGAGATTAGCGGGATGGGGAGGCGACGAGCAGTTCTTC
CSSRLAGWGGDEQFF
>TRBJ2-7|TRBV27|few|TRBD1
TGTGCCAGCAGCCTTTCACCGGGACAGGGTCTCTACGAGCAGTACTTC
CASSLSPGQGLYEQYF
>TRBJ2-6|TRBV9|many|TRBD1
TGTGCCAGCAGCGTACTGCCCGGGACAGAAAGCTCTGGGGCCAACGTCCTGACTTTC
CASSVLPGTESSGANVLTF
>TRBJ1-2|TRBV19|.|TRBD1
TGTGCCAGTACTCCTGGACAGGAACTCTATGGCTACACCTTC
CASTPGQELYGYTF
>TRBJ2-1|TRBV6-1|few|.
TGTGCCAGCAGTTTCAGGGGGGGCGGTAGCTCCTACAATGAGCAGTTCTTC
CASSFRGGGSSYNEQFF
>TRBJ1-1|TRBV20-1|.|.
TGCAGTGCTAGAGGGTCAGGAAACACTGAAGCTTTCTTT
CSARGSGNTEAFF
>TRBJ2-3|TRBV11-3|many|.
TGTGCCAGCAGCTTAGGTAGAGGTCAAGCAACAGATACGCAGTATTTT
CASSLGRGQATDTQYF
>TRBJ1-2|TRBV4-1|.|TRBD1
TGCGCCAGCAGCTTAATAGGACAGGGCCGCTATGGCTACACCTTC
CASSLIGQGRYGYTF
>TRBJ2-1|TRBV27|few|.
TGTGCCAGCAACGGGGCCTCAAGGGAGCAGTTCTTC
CASNGASREQFF
>TRBJ2-7|TRBV19|.|.
TGTGCCAGTAGTCCCTTAGCGGCAATCGCCTACGAGCAGTACTTC
CASSPLAAIAYEQYF
>TRBJ2-3|TRBV28|many|.
TGTGCCAGCAGTGTCCGGGACGGGCGCACAGATACGCAGTATTTT
CASSVRDGRTDTQYF
>TRBJ2-3|TRBV20-1|.|.
TGCAGTGCTACTCCGGGGAATACGCAGTATTTT
CSATPGNTQYF
>TRBJ1-5|TRBV20-1|many|.
TGCAGTGCTAGTCGACAGGCGGGGAGCAATCAGCCCCAGCATTTT
CSASRQAGSNQPQHF
>TRBJ1-2|TRBV28|.|.
TGTGCCAGCAGTTTTATCGTCGGGACCCAGGGCTACACCTTC
CASSFIVGTQGYTF
>TRBJ1-2|TRBV5-6|.|.
TGTGCCAGCAGCTTGGTCAGGGAGGCTGGCTACACCTTC
CASSLVREAGYTF
>TRBJ2-1|TRBV10-1|.|.
TGCGCCAGCAGTGATACTCCTAGTCGCTGCGGAATCTACAATGAGCAGTTCTTC
CASSDTPSRCGIYNEQFF
>TRBJ1-1|TRBV5-4|.|.
TGTGCCAGCAGCCACAGCCATAGGGACTGGGCTGAAGCTTTCTTT
CASSHSHRDWAEAFF
>TRBJ2-1|TRBV2|many|.
TGTGCCAGCACAATAAATCGGGACTCCGGCAGTGATGAGCAGTTCTTC
CASTINRDSGSDEQFF
>TRBJ1-2|TRBV12-3/TRBV12-4|few|.
TGTGCCAGCAGCCGCGGGACAATCTATGGCTACACCTTC
CASSRGTIYGYTF
>TRBJ2-7|TRBV4-1|few|.
TGCGCCAGCAGCCGAAGTCCGACAGGCACCTACGAGCAGTACTTC
CASSRSPTGTYEQYF
>TRBJ2-7|TRBV30|few|TRBD2
TGTGCCTGGAGCGTCGGGGGGGGTAGGTACGAGCAGTACTTC
CAWSVGGGRYEQYF
>TRBJ2-1|TRBV24-1|.|TRBD1
TGTGCCACCAGTGATGGACAGGGGGCGAGGAATGAGCAGTTCTTC
CATSDGQGARNEQFF
>TRBJ2-1|TRBV2|many|.
TGTGCCGGTGGGGTAGGGGGGTCCAATGAGCAGTTCTTC
CAGGVGGSNEQFF
>TRBJ1-1|TRBV2|few|TRBD1
TGTGCCAGTAAGACAGGGGACACTGAAGCTTTCTTT
CASKTGDTEAFF
>TRBJ2-1|TRBV15|.|.
TGTGCCACCAGCAGATCGGGAGGGGGGACAGGCTCCTACAATGAGCAGTTCTTC
CATSRSGGGTGSYNEQFF
>TRBJ1-2|TRBV12-3/TRBV12-4|.|.
TGTGCCAGCAGTTTTCCCGGAGTTTACACCTTC
CASSFPGVYTF
>TRBJ2-5|TRBV30|.|TRBD2
TGTGCCTGGAGACGCGAACTAGCGGGAGTTCAAGAGACCCAGTACTTC
CAWRRELAGVQETQYF
>TRBJ1-5|TRBV27|.|TRBD1
TGTGCCAGCAGTCCAGACCCGACAGGGCTAATGGGTCAGCCCCAGCATTTT
CASSPDPTGLMGQPQHF
>TRBJ2-2|TRBV7-8|many|.
TGTGCCAGCAGCTTAGGGCAGGGGCCCGGGGAGCTGTTTTTT
CASSLGQGPGELFF
>TRBJ2-5|TRBV6-1|few|.
TGTGCCAGCAGTGACCCCTTGGGTGTTGAGACCCAGTACTTC
CASSDPLGVETQYF